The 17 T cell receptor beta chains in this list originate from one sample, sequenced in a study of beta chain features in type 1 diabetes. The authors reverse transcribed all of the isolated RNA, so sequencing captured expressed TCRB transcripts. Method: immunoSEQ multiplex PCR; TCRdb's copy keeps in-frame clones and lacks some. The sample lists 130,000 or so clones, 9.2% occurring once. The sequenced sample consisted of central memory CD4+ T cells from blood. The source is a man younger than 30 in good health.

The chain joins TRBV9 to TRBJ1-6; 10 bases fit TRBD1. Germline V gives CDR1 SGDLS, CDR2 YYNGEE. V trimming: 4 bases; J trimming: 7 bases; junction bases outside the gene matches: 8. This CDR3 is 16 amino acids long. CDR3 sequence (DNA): TGTGCCAGCAGCTCCCAGGAGGGACAGGGGAATTCACCCCTCCACTTT. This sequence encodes CASSSQEGQGNSPLHF.

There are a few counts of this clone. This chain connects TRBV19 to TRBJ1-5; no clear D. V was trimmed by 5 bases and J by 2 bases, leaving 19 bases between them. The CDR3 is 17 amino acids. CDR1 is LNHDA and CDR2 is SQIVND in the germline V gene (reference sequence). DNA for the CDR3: TGTGCCAGTAGTGCCTGGGGAATGGGAGAGGGCAATCAGCCCCAGCATTTT. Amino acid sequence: CASSAWGMGEGNQPQHF.

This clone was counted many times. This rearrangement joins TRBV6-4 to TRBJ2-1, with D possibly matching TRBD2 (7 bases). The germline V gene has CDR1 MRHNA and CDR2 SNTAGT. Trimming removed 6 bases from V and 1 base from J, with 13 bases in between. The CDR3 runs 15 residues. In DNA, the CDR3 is TGTGCCAGCAGCGAGAGGGGGGGGTCCTACAATGAGCAGTTCTTC. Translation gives CASSERGGSYNEQFF.

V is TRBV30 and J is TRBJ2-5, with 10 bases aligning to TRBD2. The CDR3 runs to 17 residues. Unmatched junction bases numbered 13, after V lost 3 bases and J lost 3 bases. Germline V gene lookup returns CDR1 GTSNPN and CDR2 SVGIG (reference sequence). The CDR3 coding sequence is TGTGCCTGGAGATCGAAGCGGGGGGGACGGGAAAAAGAGACCCAGTACTTC. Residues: CAWRSKRGGREKETQYF. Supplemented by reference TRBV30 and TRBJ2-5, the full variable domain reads SQTIHQWPATLVQPVGSPLSLECTVEGTSNPNLYWYRQAAGRGLQLLFYSVGIGQISSEVPQNLSASRPQDRQFILSSKKLLLSDSGFYLCAWRSKRGGREKETQYFGPGTRLLVL.

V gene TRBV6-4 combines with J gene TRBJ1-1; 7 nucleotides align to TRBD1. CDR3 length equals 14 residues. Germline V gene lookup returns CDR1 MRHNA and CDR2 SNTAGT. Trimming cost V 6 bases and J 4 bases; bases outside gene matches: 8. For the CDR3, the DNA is TGTGCCAGCAGCAAGGCAGGGGGAAGCACTGAAGCTTTCTTT. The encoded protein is CASSKAGGSTEAFF.

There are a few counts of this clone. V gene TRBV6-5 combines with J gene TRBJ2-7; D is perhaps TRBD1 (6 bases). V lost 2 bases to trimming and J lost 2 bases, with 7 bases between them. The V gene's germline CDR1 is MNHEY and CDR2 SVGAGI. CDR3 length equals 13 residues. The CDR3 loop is CASSYAGAYEQYF. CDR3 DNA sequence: TGTGCCAGCAGTTACGCAGGGGCCTACGAGCAGTACTTC.

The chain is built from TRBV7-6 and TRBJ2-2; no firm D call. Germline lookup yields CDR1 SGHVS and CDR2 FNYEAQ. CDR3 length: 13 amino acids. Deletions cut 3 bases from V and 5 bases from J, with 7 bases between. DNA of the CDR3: TGTGCCAGCAGCTTCTCCGAGACCGGGGAGCTGTTTTTT. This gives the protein CASSFSETGELFF.

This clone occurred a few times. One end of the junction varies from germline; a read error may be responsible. The CDR3 DNA reads as TGTGCCTGGAGTTCAGGGTGGCTCGGAATTAGGATTTTT. Its protein is CAWSSGWLGIRIF. The chain couples TRBV30 to TRBJ1-4, with D perhaps matching TRBD1 (5 bases). Germline loops: CDR1 GTSNPN, CDR2 SVGIG (reference sequence). This CDR3 comprises 13 residues.

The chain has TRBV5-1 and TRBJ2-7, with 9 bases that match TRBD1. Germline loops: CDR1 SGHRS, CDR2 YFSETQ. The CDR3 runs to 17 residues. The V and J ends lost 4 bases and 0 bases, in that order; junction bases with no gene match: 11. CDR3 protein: CASSLPGQGTSSYEQYF. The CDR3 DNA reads TGCGCCAGCAGCCTCCCGGGACAGGGTACCTCCTCCTACGAGCAGTACTTC.

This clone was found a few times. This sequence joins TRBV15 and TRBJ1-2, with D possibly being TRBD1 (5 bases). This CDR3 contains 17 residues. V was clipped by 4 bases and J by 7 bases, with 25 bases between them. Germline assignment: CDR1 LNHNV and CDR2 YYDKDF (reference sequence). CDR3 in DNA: TGTGCCACCAGCACCCGAGGGACGGCGATTGTAGCGGGTGGCTACACCTTC. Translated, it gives CATSTRGTAIVAGGYTF.

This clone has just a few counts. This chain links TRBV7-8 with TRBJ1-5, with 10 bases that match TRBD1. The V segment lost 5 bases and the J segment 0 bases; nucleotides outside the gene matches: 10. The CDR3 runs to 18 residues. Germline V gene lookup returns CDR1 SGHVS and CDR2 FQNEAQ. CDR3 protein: CASSDRDRGKYSNQPQHF. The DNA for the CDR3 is TGTGCCAGCAGCGACCGGGACAGGGGAAAATATAGCAATCAGCCCCAGCATTTT.

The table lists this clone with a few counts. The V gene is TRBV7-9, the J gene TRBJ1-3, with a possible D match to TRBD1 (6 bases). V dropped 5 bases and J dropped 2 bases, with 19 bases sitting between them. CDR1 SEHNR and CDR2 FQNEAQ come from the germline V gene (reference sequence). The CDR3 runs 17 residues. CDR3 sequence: CASSIGQWGRTGNTIYF. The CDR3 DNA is TGTGCCAGCAGCATTGGACAGTGGGGGAGAACTGGAAACACCATATATTTT. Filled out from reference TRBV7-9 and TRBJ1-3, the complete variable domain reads DTGVSQNPRHKITKRGQNVTFRCDPISEHNRLYWYRQTLGQGPEFLTYFQNEAQLEKSRLLSDRFSAERPKGSFSTLEIQRTEQGDSAMYLCASSIGQWGRTGNTIYFGEGSWLTVV.

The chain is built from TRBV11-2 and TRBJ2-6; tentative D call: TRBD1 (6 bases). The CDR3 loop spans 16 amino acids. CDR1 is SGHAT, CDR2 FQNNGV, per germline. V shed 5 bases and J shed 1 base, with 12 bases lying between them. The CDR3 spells CASSQIQGSGANVLTF. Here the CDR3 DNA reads TGTGCCAGCAGCCAGATACAGGGATCTGGGGCCAACGTCCTGACTTTC. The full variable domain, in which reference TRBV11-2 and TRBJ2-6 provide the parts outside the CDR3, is EAGVAQSPRYKIIEKRQSVAFWCNPISGHATLYWYQQILGQGPKLLIQFQNNGVVDDSQLPKDRFSAERLKGVDSTLKIQPAKLEDSAVYLCASSQIQGSGANVLTFGAGSRLTVL.

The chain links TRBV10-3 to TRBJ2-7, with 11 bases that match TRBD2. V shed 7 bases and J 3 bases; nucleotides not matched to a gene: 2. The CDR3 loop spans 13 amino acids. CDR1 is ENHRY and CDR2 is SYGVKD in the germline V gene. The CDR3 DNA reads TGTGCCATCACTACTAGCGGGGGCTACGAGCAGTACTTC. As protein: CAITTSGGYEQYF.

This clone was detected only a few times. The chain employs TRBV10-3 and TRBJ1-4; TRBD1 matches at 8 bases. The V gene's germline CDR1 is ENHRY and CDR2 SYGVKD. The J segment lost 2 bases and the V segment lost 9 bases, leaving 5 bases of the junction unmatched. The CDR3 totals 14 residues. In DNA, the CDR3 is TGTGCCATTTGGACAGGGCAGACTAATGAAAAACTGTTTTTT. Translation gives CAIWTGQTNEKLFF.

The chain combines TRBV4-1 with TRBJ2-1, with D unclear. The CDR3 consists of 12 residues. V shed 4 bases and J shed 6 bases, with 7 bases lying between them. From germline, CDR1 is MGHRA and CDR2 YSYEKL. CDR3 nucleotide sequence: TGCGCCAGCAGCCTGCGAACCAATGAGCAGTTCTTC. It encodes CASSLRTNEQFF.

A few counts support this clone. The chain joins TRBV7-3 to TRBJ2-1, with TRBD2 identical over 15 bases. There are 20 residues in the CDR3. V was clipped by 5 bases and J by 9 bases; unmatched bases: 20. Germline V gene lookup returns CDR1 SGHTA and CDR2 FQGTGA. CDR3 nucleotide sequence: TGTGCCAGCAGCGACGTCGGGACTAGCGGGGGGCTGATACGGGGGCGTGAGCAGTTCTTC. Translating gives CASSDVGTSGGLIRGREQFF.